This TCR beta chain came from a study of technical replicates of blood from a few donors. The germline V gene encodes CDR1 MNHNS and CDR2 SASEGT. CDR3 length: 10 residues. Trimming cost V 8 bases and J 5 bases, with 6 bases left between them. Libraries were prepared by immunoSEQ multiplex PCR; TCRdb keeps only in-frame clonotypes and omits some of them. The table includes under 85,000 clones, around 94% detected once. This clonotype originated in a human donor in good health. The chain links TRBV6-1 to TRBJ1-2, with D hard to call. The specimen sequenced was T cells isolated from PBMCs. CDR3 amino acids: CASAEYGYTF. The CDR3 DNA sequence: TGTGCCAGCGCGGAATATGGCTACACCTTC.